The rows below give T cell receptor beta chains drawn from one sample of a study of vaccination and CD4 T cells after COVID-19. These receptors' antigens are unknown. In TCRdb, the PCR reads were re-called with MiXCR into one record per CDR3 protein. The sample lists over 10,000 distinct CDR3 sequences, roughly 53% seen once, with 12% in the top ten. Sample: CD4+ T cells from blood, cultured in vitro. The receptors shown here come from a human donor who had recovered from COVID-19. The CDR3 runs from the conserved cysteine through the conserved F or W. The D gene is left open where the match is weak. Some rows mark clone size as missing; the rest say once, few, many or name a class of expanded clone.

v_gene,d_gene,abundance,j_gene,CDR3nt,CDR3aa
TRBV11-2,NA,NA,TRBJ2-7,TGTGCCAGCAGCTTAGTTGGGGGGCGCATGCACGAGCAGTACTTC,CASSLVGGRMHEQYF
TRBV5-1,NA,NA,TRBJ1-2,TGCGCCAGCAGCCCGTCTCCCGGACTTTTCTATGGCTACACCTTC,CASSPSPGLFYGYTF
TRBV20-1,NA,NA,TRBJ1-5,TGCAGTGCCGTAACAGGGTCGCTTAGCAATCAGCCCCAGCATTTT,CSAVTGSLSNQPQHF
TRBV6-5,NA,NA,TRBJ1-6,TGTGCCAGCAGTTACCAACTGTGGACTAATTCACCCCTCCACTTT,CASSYQLWTNSPLHF
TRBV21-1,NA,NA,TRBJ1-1,TGTGCCAGCAGCAAAGCCCCGGACAGGGGGCGTTTGAACACTGAAGCTTTCTTT,CASSKAPDRGRLNTEAFF
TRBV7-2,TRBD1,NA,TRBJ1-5,TGTGCCAGCAGCCATGGACAGGGCCCGGAGCCCCAGCATTTT,CASSHGQGPEPQHF
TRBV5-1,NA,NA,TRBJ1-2,TGCGCCAGCAGCCCGGAGGCCACTACCACTAACTATGGCTACACCTTC,CASSPEATTTNYGYTF
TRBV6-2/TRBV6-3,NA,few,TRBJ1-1,TGTGCCAGCAGATGGAGTGACACTGAAGCTTTCTTT,CASRWSDTEAFF
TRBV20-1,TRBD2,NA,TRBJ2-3,TGCAGTGCTTTGCGCCAACTAGCGGGAGGAGCAGATACGCAGTATTTT,CSALRQLAGGADTQYF
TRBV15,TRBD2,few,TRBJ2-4,TGTGCCACCAGCCGACGAACCGGGACTAGAGGCGACATTCAGTACTTC,CATSRRTGTRGDIQYF
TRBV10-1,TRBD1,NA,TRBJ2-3,TGCGCCAGCAGCCAAACGACCGGGACAGGGGTGGCAGATACGCAGTATTTT,CASSQTTGTGVADTQYF
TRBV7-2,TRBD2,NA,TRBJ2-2,TGTGCCAGCAGCCCGTCCGGGACTACGACCGGGGAGCTGTTTTTT,CASSPSGTTTGELFF
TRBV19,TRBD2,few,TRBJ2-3,TGTGCCAGTACCAGCGGGAGGTTAGATACGCAGTATTTT,CASTSGRLDTQYF
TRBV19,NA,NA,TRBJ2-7,TGTGCCAGTAGACCGACGGTGCAGGCCTACGAGCAGTACTTC,CASRPTVQAYEQYF
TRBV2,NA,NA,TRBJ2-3,TGTGCCAGCAGTGCGGGTACCCTAAGCACAGATACGCAGTATTTT,CASSAGTLSTDTQYF
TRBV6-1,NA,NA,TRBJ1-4,TGTGCCAGCCAGAGTCTTGCTGAAAAACTGTTTTTT,CASQSLAEKLFF
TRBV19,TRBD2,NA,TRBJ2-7,TGTGCCAGTAGTATGCGCGGGAGTGTACACGAGCAGTACTTC,CASSMRGSVHEQYF
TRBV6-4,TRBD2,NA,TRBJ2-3,TGTGCCAGCAGTGATTCTAGCGGGGGCACAGATACGCAGTATTTT,CASSDSSGGTDTQYF
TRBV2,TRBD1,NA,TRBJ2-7,TGTGCCAGCCTCGGGACAGGGGCCTACGAGCAGTACTTC,CASLGTGAYEQYF
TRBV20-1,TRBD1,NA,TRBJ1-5,TGCAGTGCCCAGACAGGGAATAGCAATCAGCCCCAGCATTTT,CSAQTGNSNQPQHF
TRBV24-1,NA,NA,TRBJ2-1,TGTGCCACCAGTGACCCCCAAGCGGGTGTGGCCAATGAGCAGTTCTTC,CATSDPQAGVANEQFF
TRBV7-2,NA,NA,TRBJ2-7,TGTGCCAGCAGCTTAGAATGGGGCTACGAGCAGTACTTC,CASSLEWGYEQYF
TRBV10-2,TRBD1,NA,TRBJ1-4,TGCGCCAGCAGGGACAGGGGTGAAAAACTGTTTTTT,CASRDRGEKLFF
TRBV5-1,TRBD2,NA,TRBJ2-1,TGCGCCAGCAGCTTGGTTGGCGGGAGTGGGTACAATGAGCAGTTCTTC,CASSLVGGSGYNEQFF
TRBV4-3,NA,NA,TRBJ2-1,TGCGCCAGCAGCGGAGCAGGGCTCTACAATGAGCAGTTCTTC,CASSGAGLYNEQFF
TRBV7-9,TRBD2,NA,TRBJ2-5,TGTGCCAGCAGTCTTGTTAGCGGGAGTTCAGAGACCCAGTACTTC,CASSLVSGSSETQYF
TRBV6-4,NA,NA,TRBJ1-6,TGTGCCAGCAGTGACTCGATTCGGGGGTACCCTGGCTCCTATAATTCACCCCTCCACTTT,CASSDSIRGYPGSYNSPLHF
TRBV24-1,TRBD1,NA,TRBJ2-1,TGTGCCACCACTGGGGTGGACAGGGGTTACAATGAGCAGTTCTTC,CATTGVDRGYNEQFF
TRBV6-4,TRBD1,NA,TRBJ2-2,TGTGCCAGCAGTGAAGGACAGGGAAACACCGGGGAGCTGTTTTTT,CASSEGQGNTGELFF
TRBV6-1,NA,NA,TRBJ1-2,TGTGCCAGCAGCCCTGACAGCTATGGCTACACCTTC,CASSPDSYGYTF
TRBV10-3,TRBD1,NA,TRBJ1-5,TGTGCCATCAGTGACAGACAGGGGGAGCAGCCCCAGCATTTT,CAISDRQGEQPQHF
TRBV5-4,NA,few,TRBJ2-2,TGTGCCAGCAGCTTAAGAGCTTTGGCCGGGGAGCTGTTTTTT,CASSLRALAGELFF
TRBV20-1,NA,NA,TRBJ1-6,TGCAGTGCTCCAGGGTTTCGAGGGAATTCACCCCTCCACTTT,CSAPGFRGNSPLHF
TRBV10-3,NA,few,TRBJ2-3,TGTGCCATCAGTAAAGGCAGCACCACAGATACGCAGTATTTT,CAISKGSTTDTQYF
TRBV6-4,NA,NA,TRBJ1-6,TGTGCCAGCAGTGACCAGGGTCATGGAAATTCACCCCTCCACTTT,CASSDQGHGNSPLHF
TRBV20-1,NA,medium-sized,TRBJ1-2,TGCAGTGCTAGAAAGGGGAGTTATGGCTACACCTTC,CSARKGSYGYTF
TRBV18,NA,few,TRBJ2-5,TGTGCCAGCTCACCGGGGCAGCAAGAGACCCAGTACTTC,CASSPGQQETQYF
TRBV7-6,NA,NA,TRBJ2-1,TGTGCCAGCAGCTTAGCACTTGGCAAGGGGGATGAGCAGTTCTTC,CASSLALGKGDEQFF
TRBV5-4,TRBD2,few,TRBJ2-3,TGTGCCAGCAGCTTGCCAATAGCGGGAGGGACAGATACGCAGTATTTT,CASSLPIAGGTDTQYF
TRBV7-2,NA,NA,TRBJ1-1,TGTGCCAGCAGCCTTACCCCGGCCGGATTGAACACTGAAGCTTTCTTT,CASSLTPAGLNTEAFF
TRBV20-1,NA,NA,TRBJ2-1,TGCAGCGTAGAGAATGAGCAGTTCTTC,CSVENEQFF
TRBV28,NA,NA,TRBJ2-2,TGTGCCAGCAGTTTCTTGGTTGCTGGGATCACCGGGGAGCTGTTTTTT,CASSFLVAGITGELFF
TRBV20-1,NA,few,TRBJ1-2,TGCAGTGAGCCGGGGGACTATGGCTACACCTTC,CSEPGDYGYTF
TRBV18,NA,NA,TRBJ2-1,TGTGCCAGCTCACCATCCAGCGATGAGCAGTTCTTC,CASSPSSDEQFF
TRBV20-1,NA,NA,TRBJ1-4,TGCAGTGCTAGAGGAGGGGGGGTAGCAACTAATGAAAAACTGTTTTTT,CSARGGGVATNEKLFF
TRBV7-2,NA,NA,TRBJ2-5,TGTGCCAGCAGCTTAGGGGATGGGGGGCTGGGGACCCAGTACTTC,CASSLGDGGLGTQYF
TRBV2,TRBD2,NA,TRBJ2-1,TGTGCCAGCAGTGAGCGGGAGGAGAATGAGCAGTTCTTC,CASSEREENEQFF
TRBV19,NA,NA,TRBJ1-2,TGTGCCAGTAGTGGATACGGGACGGGTCAGTCCTTCGATGGCTACACCTTC,CASSGYGTGQSFDGYTF
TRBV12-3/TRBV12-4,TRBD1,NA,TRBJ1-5,TGTGCCAGCAGTTTTAGGACAGGGTCTCAGCCCCAGCATTTT,CASSFRTGSQPQHF
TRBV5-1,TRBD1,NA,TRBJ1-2,TGCGCCAGCAGCCGGGACAGCTCTAACTATGGCTACACCTTC,CASSRDSSNYGYTF
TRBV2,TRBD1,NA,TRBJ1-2,TGTGCCAGCAGGAGAAGACAGGGTTGGGACTATGGCTACACCTTC,CASRRRQGWDYGYTF
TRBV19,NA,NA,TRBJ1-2,TGTGCCAGTTCATTCGGACAGTCATATTCCTATGGCTACACCTTC,CASSFGQSYSYGYTF
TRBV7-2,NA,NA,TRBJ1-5,TGTGCCAGCAGCCAATTACGAGGACCAGGCTTTGGGGGGAATCAGCCCCAGCATTTT,CASSQLRGPGFGGNQPQHF
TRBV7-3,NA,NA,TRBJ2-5,TGTGCCAGCAGCTTTGACAGGCTTGAGACCCAGTACTTC,CASSFDRLETQYF
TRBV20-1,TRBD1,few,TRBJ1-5,TGCAGTGCTGGACAGGGGAATCAGCCCCAGCATTTT,CSAGQGNQPQHF